Here is one T cell receptor (beta chain) with its context. This entry comes from a study of glioma-infiltrating T cells after dendritic cell vaccination. Documented time point: after dendritic cell vaccination, including at tumor progression/relapse. The CDR3 is 9 amino acids. The primer mix had 60 V beta and 13 J beta primers. TCRdb keeps only in-frame clones here, not all; method: immunoSEQ multiplex PCR. In the table there are 50,000 to 60,000 clones, roughly 80% of which are singletons. Here the sequenced sample was blood, taken after dendritic cell vaccination. The V call is TRBV7-5, the J call TRBJ1-1. TRBV7-5 corresponds to a pseudogene. This TCR was sampled from a human donor with glioblastoma. In DNA form, the CDR3 reads TGTGCCAGAAGCTTCTCAGCTTTCTTT. Residues: CARSFSAFF.